Following are 10 T cell receptor beta chains from one sample sequenced in a study of cytotoxic CD8 clonotypes in ibrutinib-treated CLL. Method: immunoSEQ multiplex PCR; TCRdb's copy keeps in-frame clones and lacks some. Of over 70,000 clones listed, about four fifths are singletons. The sample in question was PBMCs, obtained after 12 months of ibrutinib treatment. All receptors come from a human donor with chronic lymphocytic leukemia.

The V and J genes are TRBV18 and TRBJ1-3, with D maybe TRBD1 (5 bases). The CDR3 is made up of 16 amino acids. V dropped 3 bases and J dropped 4 bases, with 16 bases sitting between them. Per germline, CDR1 KGHSH and CDR2 LQKENI. CDR3 protein: CASSPGQPGAGNTIYF. The CDR3 DNA reads as TGTGCCAGCTCACCGGGGCAACCCGGGGCAGGAAACACCATATATTTT.

The V and J genes are TRBV10-2 and TRBJ2-7; 7 bases are shared with TRBD2. In germline, CDR1 is WSHSY, CDR2 SAAADI. The length of the CDR3 is 13 residues. The V and J ends lost 2 bases and 4 bases, in that order; junction bases with no gene match: 2. CDR3 protein: CASSERGGYEQYF. The CDR3 DNA reads TGCGCCAGCAGTGAGAGGGGAGGGTACGAGCAGTACTTC.

The count of this clone is one. This sequence joins TRBV4-2 and TRBJ2-3; 9 nucleotides match TRBD2. Germline CDR1 LGHNA, CDR2 YNFKEQ. V lost 1 base and J lost 8; bases outside the gene matches: 13. The CDR3 spans 17 residues. The chain's CDR3 is CASSQGPSGNGRPTQYF. The CDR3 nucleotides read TGTGCCAGCAGCCAAGGGCCTAGCGGGAATGGTCGGCCTACGCAGTATTTT.

This chain joins TRBV7-9 and TRBJ1-4, with 10 bases fitting TRBD1. Germline assignment: CDR1 SEHNR and CDR2 FQNEAQ (reference sequence). This CDR3 is built from 12 residues. The junction had 0 bases not matched to a gene; V was cut back by 6 bases and J by 8 bases. The CDR3 region is CASRGQGEKLFF. In nucleotides, the CDR3 is TGTGCCAGCAGGGGACAGGGGGAAAAACTGTTTTTT.

A word on this clone: At one of its ends the junction is not consistent with the germline gene, which may arise from a read error. This chain links TRBV7-9 with TRBJ1-5, with TRBD1 identical over 9 bases. The CDR3 has 16 amino acids. Looked up from germline, CDR1 is SEHNR and CDR2 is FQNEAQ (reference sequence). The CDR3 nucleotides read TGTGCCAGCACCTTAGGGGACAGGGTTGATTCTCAGCCCCAGCATTTT. Encoded protein: CASTLGDRVDSQPQHF.

This chain connects TRBV4-1 to TRBJ1-3; D not certain. Germline CDR1 reads MGHRA; CDR2 reads YSYEKL. This CDR3 spans 17 amino acids. V lost 1 base and J 3 bases, leaving 16 bases between the germline ends. CDR3 bases: TGCGCCAGCAGCCAAGGCACCCCACAAGAGGTTGGAAACACCATATATTTT. Translated, it gives CASSQGTPQEVGNTIYF.

In this sample, this clone turned up a few times. The CDR3 nucleotides read TGTGCCAGCAGCCCGGGGGGGGGACCACCCGATACGCAGTATTTT. This sequence encodes CASSPGGGPPDTQYF. The chain employs TRBV9 and TRBJ2-3, with 8 bases identical to TRBD2. The V gene's germline CDR1 is SGDLS and CDR2 YYNGEE. Trimming took 4 bases from V and 6 from J; bases not matched to a gene: 10. The CDR3 length is 15 residues. The full variable domain, with the rest looked up from reference TRBV9 and TRBJ2-3, is DSGVTQTPKHLITATGQRVTLRCSPRSGDLSVYWYQQSLDQGLQFLIQYYNGEERAKGNILERFSAQQFPDLHSELNLSSLELGDSALYFCASSPGGGPPDTQYFGPGTRLTVL.

J is TRBJ1-4 and V is TRBV28; D call uncertain. Trimming shortened V by 5 bases and J by 5 bases, and 12 bases separated the two germline ends. Per the germline V gene, CDR1 is MDHEN and CDR2 is SYDVKM. The CDR3 spans 14 residues. DNA of the CDR3: TGTGCCAGCAGTATAGAACAGTCCAATGAAAAACTGTTTTTT. Its translation is CASSIEQSNEKLFF.

The rearrangement uses TRBV7-2 and TRBJ2-3; D is perhaps TRBD2 (7 bases). CDR3 length equals 13 residues. The germline gives CDR1 SGHTA, CDR2 FQGNSA. Trimming shortened V by 5 bases and J by 10 bases, and 16 bases separated the two germline ends. CDR3 nucleotide sequence: TGTGCCAGCAGCCGCCCGGGGGGCGGTCCGCAGTATTTT. As protein: CASSRPGGGPQYF.

The V gene is TRBV11-2, the J gene TRBJ2-6, with TRBD1 matching 7 bases. Per the germline V gene, CDR1 is SGHAT and CDR2 is FQNNGV. CDR3 length: 14 residues. V lost 5 bases, J lost 4 bases, and 2 bases stayed unmatched. The DNA for the CDR3 is TGTGCCAGCAGCCTACAGGGGGGGGCCAACGTCCTGACTTTC. Residues: CASSLQGGANVLTF.